The 13 T cell receptor beta chains presented below share a single source sample, sequenced in a study of cytomegalovirus exposure and HLA in healthy donors. The data were produced by immunoSEQ multiplex PCR, yet TCRdb's version contains in-frame clones alone and is incomplete. The sample lists about 38,000 clones, approximately 95% occurring once. The material sequenced was PBMCs. The receptors derive from a man aged 18 to 29 in good health and CMV-seronegative.

The V call is TRBV5-6, the J call TRBJ2-7; 7 bases agree with TRBD1. Germline-derived CDR1 and CDR2 are SGHDT and YYEEEE. The CDR3 length is 16 residues. V shed 1 base, J shed 0 bases, and the junction held 7 bases outside the gene matches. Here the CDR3 DNA reads TGTGCCAGCAGCTTGCTGCCGGGACAGAGCTCCTACGAGCAGTACTTC. It specifies CASSLLPGQSSYEQYF. Based on the CDR3 plus reference TRBV5-6 and TRBJ2-7, the full variable domain is DAGVTQSPTHLIKTRGQQVTLRCSPKSGHDTVSWYQQALGQGPQFIFQYYEEEERQRGNFPDRFSGHQFPNYSSELNVNALLLGDSALYLCASSLLPGQSSYEQYFGPGTRLTVT.

This clone was observed once. V is TRBV28 and J is TRBJ1-4; 7 bases agree with TRBD1. J lost 4 bases, V lost 4 bases, and 6 bases had no gene match. This CDR3 is built from 15 residues. Germline lookup yields CDR1 MDHEN and CDR2 SYDVKM. The CDR3, as DNA: TGTGCCAGCAGTTCTAGACAGGGCCATAATGAAAAACTGTTTTTT. This translates into CASSSRQGHNEKLFF.

The chain couples TRBV9 to TRBJ1-3; TRBD1 agrees at 8 bases. J gave up 4 bases and V 4 bases, and 13 bases lay outside the gene matches. This CDR3 has 17 residues. In germline, CDR1 is SGDLS, CDR2 YYNGEE. The CDR3 spells CASSPFPGGEAGNTIYF. DNA for the CDR3: TGTGCCAGCAGCCCCTTTCCAGGGGGCGAAGCAGGAAACACCATATATTTT.

The sample holds one count of this clone. The chain employs TRBV28 and TRBJ2-7; the match to TRBD1 covers 11 bases. V lost 7 bases to trimming and J lost 5 bases; unmatched junction nucleotides: 10. This CDR3 spans 15 amino acids. Germline CDR1 reads MDHEN; CDR2 reads SYDVKM. The CDR3 protein is CASKPTRDRGDEQYF. The CDR3 DNA follows: TGTGCCAGCAAGCCGACGAGGGACAGGGGGGACGAGCAGTACTTC.

The chain has TRBV30 and TRBJ2-1, with TRBD2 matching 7 bases. The V and J ends lost 4 bases and 0 bases, in that order; junction bases with no gene match: 3. The CDR3 runs 14 residues. Per the germline V gene, CDR1 is GTSNPN and CDR2 is SVGIG (reference sequence). In DNA, the CDR3 is TGTGCCTGGACCGGGGGGTCCTCCTACAATGAGCAGTTCTTC. This encodes CAWTGGSSYNEQFF.

V and J are TRBV9 and TRBJ1-2, with no clear D. Per germline, CDR1 SGDLS and CDR2 YYNGEE. Trimming removed 0 bases at V and 2 bases at J, with 17 bases between. This CDR3 has 17 residues. This CDR3 is CASSVGPGKTENYGYTF. The CDR3, as DNA: TGTGCCAGCAGCGTAGGTCCGGGGAAAACAGAAAACTATGGCTACACCTTC.

V is TRBV5-1 and J is TRBJ2-1, with unresolved D. The CDR3 is 12 residues long. Trimming pared 2 bases from V and 9 bases from J, leaving 9 bases between. CDR1 and CDR2 from the germline V gene are SGHRS and YFSETQ. CDR3 nucleotides: TGCGCCAGCAGCTTAACATTTGGTGAGCAGTTCTTC. Protein: CASSLTFGEQFF.

The chain combines TRBV14 with TRBJ2-5, with D possibly matching TRBD1 (6 bases). Germline CDR1 and CDR2: SGHDN and FVKESK. The CDR3 contains 15 residues. V was shortened by 3 bases and J by 3 bases, with 14 bases between the two germline ends. In DNA, the CDR3 is TGTGCCAGCAGCCAGCAACAGGGTTTAGAAGAGACCCAGTACTTC. Protein sequence: CASSQQQGLEETQYF. The whole variable domain, remainder taken from reference TRBV14 and TRBJ2-5, is EAGVTQFPSHSVIEKGQTVTLRCDPISGHDNLYWYRRVMGKEIKFLLHFVKESKQDESGMPNNRFLAERTGGTYSTLKVQPAELEDSGVYFCASSQQQGLEETQYFGPGTRLLVL.

This chain links TRBV5-4 with TRBJ2-1; 10 bases agree with TRBD2. Germline CDR1 reads SGHNT; CDR2 reads YYREEE (reference sequence). The CDR3 runs 14 residues. Trimming cost V 2 bases and J 7 bases; bases outside gene matches: 3. The CDR3: CASSLLAGRNEQFF. The CDR3 DNA is TGTGCCAGCAGCTTACTAGCGGGAAGGAATGAGCAGTTCTTC.

To note about this clone: Relative to the germline gene, one junction end is altered; a read error may explain this. The chain carries TRBV10-1 and TRBJ2-7; D ambiguous. The V gene's germline CDR1 is WNHNN and CDR2 SYGVQD (reference sequence). The CDR3 is 9 amino acids. The CDR3 loop is CASSDEENF. The CDR3, as DNA: TGCGCCAGCAGTGATGAAGAGAACTTC.

The chain links TRBV6-1 to TRBJ2-5, with D unresolved. V lost 8 bases, J lost 3 bases, and 16 bases lay in between. This CDR3 is built from 14 residues. CDR1 is MNHNS and CDR2 is SASEGT in the germline V gene. The CDR3 DNA sequence: TGTGCCAGCGTTGCAGGATTAGGTGAAGAGACCCAGTACTTC. Amino acid sequence: CASVAGLGEETQYF.

The V call is TRBV18, the J call TRBJ2-7; the match to TRBD2 covers 7 bases. V lost 2 bases and J lost 6; bases outside the gene matches: 10. The CDR3 has 15 residues. Germline-derived CDR1 and CDR2 are KGHSH and LQKENI. CDR3 DNA sequence: TGTGCCAGCTCACCAGGGGAGGGCAGACGGGGCGAGCAGTACTTC. Amino acid sequence: CASSPGEGRRGEQYF.

The V gene is TRBV7-8, the J gene TRBJ2-3, with TRBD2 identical over 14 bases. CDR3 length: 15 amino acids. Germline trimming cut 8 bases from V and 7 bases from J; bases unmatched to any gene: 8. The germline V gene encodes CDR1 SGHVS and CDR2 FQNEAQ. The CDR3 DNA is TGTGCCAGCGGCGCCGGGACTAGCGGGGGTAATACGCAGTATTTT. This gives the protein CASGAGTSGGNTQYF.